The TCR beta chain described here comes from a study of PD-1 blockade in classical Hodgkin lymphoma. General study results and limits: Newly diagnosed patients reportedly trailed healthy donors in baseline TCR diversity. Repertoire differences have undefined causes, possibly disease activity or prior therapy.

This clone was seen a single time. Antigen specificity is unknown. V gave up 2 bases and J gave up 5 bases; unmatched junction bases: 8. CDR3 size: 16 residues. Per the germline V gene, CDR1 is LNHDA and CDR2 is SQIVND (reference sequence). Time point: newly diagnosed, previously untreated cHL patient sample. Thawed PBMCs underwent magnetic negative selection to yield purified CD4+ T cells. Generated by immunoSEQ multiplex PCR, the TCRdb table keeps only in-frame clones and is missing some. The sample lists some 14,000 clones; roughly 84% were seen once. Input material: CD4+ T cells from blood. This sequence was found in a human donor with classical Hodgkin lymphoma. This chain links TRBV19 with TRBJ2-5, with TRBD1 identical over 10 bases. The CDR3 reads CASSIRTGGVTETQYF. CDR3 nucleotides: TGTGCCAGTAGTATAAGGACAGGGGGTGTAACGGAGACCCAGTACTTC.